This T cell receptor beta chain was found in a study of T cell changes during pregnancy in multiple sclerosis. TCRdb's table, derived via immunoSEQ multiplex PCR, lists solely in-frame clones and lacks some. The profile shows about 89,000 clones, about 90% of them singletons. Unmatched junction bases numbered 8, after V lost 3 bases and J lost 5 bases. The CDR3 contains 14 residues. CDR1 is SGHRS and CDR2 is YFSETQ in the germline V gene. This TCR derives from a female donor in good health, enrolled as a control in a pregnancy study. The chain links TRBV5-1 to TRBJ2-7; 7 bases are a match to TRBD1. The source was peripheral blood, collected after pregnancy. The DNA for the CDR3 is TGCGCCAGCAGCTCTCCCGAGGGGGCTGACGAGCAGTACTTC. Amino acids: CASSSPEGADEQYF.